These T cell receptor beta chains were read from a single sample in a study of patients and donors after allogeneic stem cell transplantation. TCRdb re-analysed the RT-PCR reads in MiXCR, keeping a single row per CDR3 protein. The data hold about 410,000 distinct CDR3 sequences, with approximately 16% observed a single time. The sample consisted of blood, either unsorted or a sorted T cell fraction (not recorded which). These receptors were collected from a human donor who was either an allogeneic HSCT recipient or a stem cell or donor lymphocyte infusion donor (not recorded which). It is not recorded whose cells these are; they may come from a transplant donor. The CDR3 runs from the conserved cysteine through the conserved F or W. D genes are given only for firm matches. A clone size is listed for some rows: how often the clone was seen (once, few, many), or a class if it is expanded.

TRBV2	few	TRBJ2-7	-	CASSGQADEQYF	TGTGCCAGCAGCGGGCAGGCGGACGAGCAGTACTTC
TRBV10-3	few	TRBJ2-2	-	CAIRRMSGELFF	TGTGCCATCAGGCGTATGAGCGGGGAGCTGTTTTTT
TRBV4-2	-	TRBJ1-2	-	CASSQEIGTGGYTF	TGTGCCAGCAGCCAAGAAATCGGGACGGGTGGCTACACCTTC
TRBV12-3/TRBV12-4	-	TRBJ2-3	TRBD2	CASTSGRADTQYF	TGTGCCAGCACTAGCGGGAGAGCAGATACGCAGTATTTT
TRBV10-3	many	TRBJ1-2	TRBD1	CAIRRTGDGYTF	TGTGCCATCAGACGGACAGGGGATGGCTACACCTTC
TRBV24-1	-	TRBJ1-2	TRBD1	CATSDRDRGYGYTF	TGTGCCACCAGTGATAGGGACAGGGGCTATGGCTACACCTTC
TRBV13	-	TRBJ1-4	-	CASSTTSEGEKLFF	TGTGCCAGCAGCACGACTTCCGAGGGAGAAAAACTGTTTTTT
TRBV12-3/TRBV12-4	-	TRBJ1-5	-	CASSLRAPWEYSNQPQHF	TGTGCCAGCAGTCTCCGGGCCCCGTGGGAGTATAGCAATCAGCCCCAGCATTTT
TRBV18	-	TRBJ2-1	-	CASSGAIKLHEQFF	TGTGCCAGCTCAGGGGCCATTAAGTTACATGAGCAGTTCTTC
TRBV30	-	TRBJ2-1	-	CAWTGSSYNEQFF	TGTGCCTGGACGGGGAGCTCCTACAATGAGCAGTTCTTC
TRBV12-3/TRBV12-4	few	TRBJ2-2	TRBD1	CASSVGTGVLGTGELFF	TGTGCCAGCAGTGTCGGGACAGGGGTTTTGGGCACCGGGGAGCTGTTTTTT
TRBV11-2	-	TRBJ1-1	-	CASSLEEYTEAFF	TGTGCCAGCAGCTTAGAGGAGTACACTGAAGCTTTCTTT
TRBV7-2	once	TRBJ1-1	-	CASSLSGTPIAFF	TGTGCCAGCAGCTTATCCGGGACACCTATCGCTTTCTTT
TRBV20-1	-	TRBJ2-7	-	CSARFTGWEQYF	TGCAGTGCTAGATTTACGGGTTGGGAGCAGTACTTC
TRBV25-1	few	TRBJ1-1	TRBD1	CASSLEGARVEAFF	TGTGCCAGCAGCTTGGAGGGGGCGCGGGTTGAAGCTTTCTTT
TRBV12-3/TRBV12-4	many	TRBJ2-5	-	CASSLASRIAAIQETQYF	TGTGCCAGCAGTTTAGCGAGCCGGATAGCGGCAATCCAAGAGACCCAGTACTTC
TRBV6-2/TRBV6-3	few	TRBJ2-7	-	CASSLAANYEQYF	TGTGCCAGCAGTTTAGCAGCAAACTACGAGCAGTACTTC
TRBV10-3	few	TRBJ2-5	-	CAISEPQQTQYF	TGTGCCATCAGTGAGCCGCAGCAGACCCAGTACTTC
TRBV5-6	-	TRBJ1-2	-	CASSLGRVAGGYTF	TGTGCCAGCAGCTTGGGACGGGTCGCCGGCGGCTACACCTTC
TRBV2	-	TRBJ1-1	TRBD1	CASSDLGQGNTEAFF	TGTGCCAGCAGTGACTTGGGACAGGGGAACACTGAAGCTTTCTTT
TRBV28	few	TRBJ2-5	-	CASPPGNSYQETQYF	TGTGCCAGCCCCCCGGGTAACAGCTACCAAGAGACCCAGTACTTC
TRBV29-1	-	TRBJ2-2	-	CSVEDSFSNTGELFF	TGCAGCGTAGAAGACAGTTTTTCGAACACCGGGGAGCTGTTTTTT
TRBV19	few	TRBJ2-7	-	CASSMGTVYEQYF	TGTGCCAGTAGTATGGGCACAGTCTACGAGCAGTACTTC
TRBV7-3	once	TRBJ2-2	-	CASSLASRNTGELFF	TGTGCCAGCAGCTTAGCGTCTAGAAACACCGGGGAGCTGTTTTTT
TRBV19	few	TRBJ1-4	-	CASSINAPGLNEKLFF	TGTGCCAGTAGTATTAACGCGCCAGGGTTGAATGAAAAACTGTTTTTT
TRBV7-3	-	TRBJ2-6	TRBD1	CASSPRGLGANVLTF	TGTGCCAGCAGTCCCAGGGGGCTCGGGGCCAACGTCCTGACTTTC
TRBV4-2	-	TRBJ2-7	TRBD1	CASSPVGTGSYEQYF	TGTGCCAGCAGCCCTGTCGGGACAGGGAGCTACGAGCAGTACTTC
TRBV10-3	-	TRBJ1-5	TRBD1	CATRDRGRVELSNQPQHF	TGTGCCACCCGGGACAGGGGGCGCGTAGAGCTTAGCAATCAGCCCCAGCATTTT
TRBV20-1	many	TRBJ2-4	-	CSASSGLAKNIQYF	TGCAGTGCTAGTTCGGGGTTAGCCAAAAACATTCAGTACTTC
TRBV4-3	few	TRBJ2-7	-	CASSQEKIGSYEQYF	TGCGCCAGCAGCCAAGAGAAAATTGGGTCCTACGAGCAGTACTTC
TRBV20-1	-	TRBJ2-7	TRBD1	CSAPGTVSYEQYF	TGCAGTGCTCCCGGGACAGTCTCCTACGAGCAGTACTTC
TRBV6-1	-	TRBJ1-6	TRBD1	CASRGRDSYNSPLHF	TGTGCCAGCCGGGGACGGGACAGCTATAATTCACCCCTCCACTTT
TRBV29-1	-	TRBJ2-5	-	CSSRLELQTQYF	TGCAGCTCAAGACTAGAATTGCAGACCCAGTACTTC
TRBV12-3/TRBV12-4	once	TRBJ1-1	-	CPSSLGQSNTEAFF	TGTCCCAGCAGTTTAGGACAGAGCAACACTGAAGCTTTCTTT
TRBV12-3/TRBV12-4	-	TRBJ1-3	-	CASSYGRVFGNTIYF	TGTGCCAGCAGTTACGGCAGGGTGTTTGGAAACACCATATATTTT
TRBV5-1	many	TRBJ2-1	TRBD2	CASSLAGGNEQFF	TGCGCCAGCAGCCTAGCGGGAGGCAATGAGCAGTTCTTC
TRBV4-1	few	TRBJ1-2	-	CASERFLGASYGYTF	TGCGCCAGCGAGAGATTCCTCGGGGCTTCCTATGGCTACACCTTC
TRBV30	-	TRBJ1-1	-	CAWRWQLNTEAFF	TGTGCCTGGAGATGGCAGCTGAACACTGAAGCTTTCTTT
TRBV12-3/TRBV12-4	-	TRBJ1-1	-	CASNLQGYTEAFF	TGTGCCAGCAATTTACAGGGATACACTGAAGCTTTCTTT
TRBV7-2	few	TRBJ1-6	-	CASSLESRVNSPLHF	TGTGCCAGCAGCTTAGAATCAAGGGTTAATTCACCCCTCCACTTT
TRBV11-1	-	TRBJ2-2	TRBD1	CASSLPLNPDRGAGELFF	TGTGCCAGCAGCTTACCCCTCAACCCGGACAGGGGTGCCGGGGAGCTGTTTTTT
TRBV7-9	few	TRBJ2-5	-	CASSLFGGVQETQYF	TGTGCCAGCAGCTTATTCGGCGGAGTCCAAGAGACCCAGTACTTC
TRBV19	-	TRBJ1-5	-	CASSIVGSIGNQPQHF	TGTGCCAGTAGTATCGTCGGTTCTATAGGCAATCAGCCCCAGCATTTT